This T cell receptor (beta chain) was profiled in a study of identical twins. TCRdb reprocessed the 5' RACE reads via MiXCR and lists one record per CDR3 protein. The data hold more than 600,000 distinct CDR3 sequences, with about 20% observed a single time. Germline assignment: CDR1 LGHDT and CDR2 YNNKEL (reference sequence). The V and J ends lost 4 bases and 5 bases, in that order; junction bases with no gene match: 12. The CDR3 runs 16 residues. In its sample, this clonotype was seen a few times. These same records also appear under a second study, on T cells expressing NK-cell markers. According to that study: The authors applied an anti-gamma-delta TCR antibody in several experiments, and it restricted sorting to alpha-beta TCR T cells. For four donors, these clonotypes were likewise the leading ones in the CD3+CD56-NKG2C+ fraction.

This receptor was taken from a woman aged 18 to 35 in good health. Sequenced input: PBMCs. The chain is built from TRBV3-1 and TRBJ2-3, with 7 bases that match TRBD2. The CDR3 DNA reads TGTGCCAGCAGCCCACCTTGGCTGCGGGGGTTAGATACGCAGTATTTT. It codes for CASSPPWLRGLDTQYF.